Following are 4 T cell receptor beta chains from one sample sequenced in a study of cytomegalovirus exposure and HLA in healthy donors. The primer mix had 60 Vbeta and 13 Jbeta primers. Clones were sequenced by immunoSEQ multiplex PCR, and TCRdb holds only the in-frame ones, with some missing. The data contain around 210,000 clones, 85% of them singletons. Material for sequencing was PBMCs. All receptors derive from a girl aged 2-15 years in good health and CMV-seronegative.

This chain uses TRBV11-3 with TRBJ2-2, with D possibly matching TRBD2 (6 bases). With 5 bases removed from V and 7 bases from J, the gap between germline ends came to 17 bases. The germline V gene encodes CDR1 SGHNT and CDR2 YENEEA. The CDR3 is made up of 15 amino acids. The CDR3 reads CASSQGQDGGGELFF. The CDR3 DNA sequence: TGTGCCAGCAGCCAAGGGCAGGACGGGGGCGGGGAGCTGTTTTTT.

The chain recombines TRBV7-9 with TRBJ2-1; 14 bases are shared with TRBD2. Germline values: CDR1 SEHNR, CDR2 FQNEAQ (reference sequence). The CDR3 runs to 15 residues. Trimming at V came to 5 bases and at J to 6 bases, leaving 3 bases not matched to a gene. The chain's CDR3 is CASSPTSGRANEQFF. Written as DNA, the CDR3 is TGTGCCAGCAGCCCGACTAGCGGGAGGGCCAATGAGCAGTTCTTC. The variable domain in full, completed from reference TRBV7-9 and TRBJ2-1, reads DTGVSQNPRHKITKRGQNVTFRCDPISEHNRLYWYRQTLGQGPEFLTYFQNEAQLEKSRLLSDRFSAERPKGSFSTLEIQRTEQGDSAMYLCASSPTSGRANEQFFGPGTRLTVL.

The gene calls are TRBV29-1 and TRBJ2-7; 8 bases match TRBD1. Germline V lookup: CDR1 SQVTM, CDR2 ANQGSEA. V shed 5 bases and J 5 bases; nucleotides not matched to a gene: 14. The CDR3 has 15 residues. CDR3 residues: CSVSLGQGRYNEQYF. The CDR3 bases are TGCAGCGTTTCTCTCGGACAGGGTAGATACAACGAGCAGTACTTC.

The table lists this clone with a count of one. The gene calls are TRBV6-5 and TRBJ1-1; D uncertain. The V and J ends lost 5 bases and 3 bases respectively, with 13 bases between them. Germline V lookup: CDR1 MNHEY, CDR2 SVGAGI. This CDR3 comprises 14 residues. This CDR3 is CASSEWYSYTEAFF. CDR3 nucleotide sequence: TGTGCCAGCAGTGAATGGTACAGCTACACTGAAGCTTTCTTT.